This TCR beta chain originates from a study of T cells in Graves' hyperthyroidism and ophthalmopathy. At the level of the study: Sampling of peripheral blood happened at initial diagnosis, prior to any treatment.

V gave up 2 bases and J gave up 6 bases, with 14 bases separating them. This CDR3 contains 15 residues. Germline values: CDR1 SSHAT, CDR2 FNYEAQ (reference sequence). The CDR3 regions of TCR beta were amplified from RNA transcripts. A first-round RT-PCR of the TCR CDR3 used the HTBI primer set. TCRdb re-derived calls from the multiplex PCR reads in MiXCR, one entry per CDR3 protein. Of approximately 590,000 distinct CDR3 sequences detected, about a sixth appear once; the ten largest clones hold roughly 7.3%. Those with hyperthyroidism were 18 to 65 years old, newly diagnosed, and ill for under 2 months. The PBMCs had their origin in approximately 10 ml of fresh peripheral blood. This clonotype has only one observation. What it binds is unknown. Study results and caveats: Expanded thyroid clonotypes (above 0.001) were mostly also found in blood.

Specimen: blood. This chain links TRBV7-7 with TRBJ2-1; weak D call: TRBD2 (6 bases). The source is a woman aged 30 to 39 with Graves' hyperthyroidism. The CDR3 region is CASSLLPEGRNEQFF. CDR3 nucleotides: TGTGCCAGCAGCTTACTCCCGGAGGGCCGCAATGAGCAGTTCTTC.